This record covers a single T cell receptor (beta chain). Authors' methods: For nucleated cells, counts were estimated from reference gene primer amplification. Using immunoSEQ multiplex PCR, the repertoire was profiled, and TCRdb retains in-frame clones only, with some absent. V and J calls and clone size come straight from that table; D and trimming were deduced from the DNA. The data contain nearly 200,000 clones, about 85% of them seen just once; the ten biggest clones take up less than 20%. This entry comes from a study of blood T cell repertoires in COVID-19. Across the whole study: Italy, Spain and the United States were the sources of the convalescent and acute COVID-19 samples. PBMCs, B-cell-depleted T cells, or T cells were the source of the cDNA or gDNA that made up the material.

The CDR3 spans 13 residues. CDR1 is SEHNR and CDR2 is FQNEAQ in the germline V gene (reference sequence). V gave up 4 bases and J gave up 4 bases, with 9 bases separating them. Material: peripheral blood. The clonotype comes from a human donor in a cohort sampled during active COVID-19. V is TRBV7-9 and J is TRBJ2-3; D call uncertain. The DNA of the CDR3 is TGTGCCAGCAGCTCGCGACTGGCAGATACGCAGTATTTT. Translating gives CASSSRLADTQYF.